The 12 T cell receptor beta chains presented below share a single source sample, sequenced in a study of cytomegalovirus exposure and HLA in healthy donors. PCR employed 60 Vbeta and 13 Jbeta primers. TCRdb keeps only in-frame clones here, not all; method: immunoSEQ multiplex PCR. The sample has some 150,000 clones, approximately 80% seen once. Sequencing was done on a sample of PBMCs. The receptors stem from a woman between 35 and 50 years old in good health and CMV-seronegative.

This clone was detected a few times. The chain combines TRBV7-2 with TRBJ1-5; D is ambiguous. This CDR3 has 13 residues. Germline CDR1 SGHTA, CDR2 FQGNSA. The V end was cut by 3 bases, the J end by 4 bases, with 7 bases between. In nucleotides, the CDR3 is TGTGCCAGCAGCTTTGACGGGAATCAGCCCCAGCATTTT. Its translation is CASSFDGNQPQHF.

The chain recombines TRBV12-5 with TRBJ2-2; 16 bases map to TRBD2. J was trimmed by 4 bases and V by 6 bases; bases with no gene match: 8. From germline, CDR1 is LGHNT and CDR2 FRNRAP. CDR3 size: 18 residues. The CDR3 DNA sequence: TGTGCTAGTGGCCAGGGACTAGCGGGAGGGCCTGGCACCGGGGAGCTGTTTTTT. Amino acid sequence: CASGQGLAGGPGTGELFF.

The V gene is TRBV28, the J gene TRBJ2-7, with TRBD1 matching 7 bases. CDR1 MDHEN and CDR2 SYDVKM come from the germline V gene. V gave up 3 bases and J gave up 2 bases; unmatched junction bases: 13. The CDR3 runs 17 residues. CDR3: CASSFRGQAAFTYEQYF. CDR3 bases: TGTGCCAGCAGTTTCCGTGGACAGGCAGCATTCACCTACGAGCAGTACTTC.

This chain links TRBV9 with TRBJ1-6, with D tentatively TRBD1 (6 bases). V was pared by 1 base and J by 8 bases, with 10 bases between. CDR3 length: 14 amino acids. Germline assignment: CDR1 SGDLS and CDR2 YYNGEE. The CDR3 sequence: CASSVSRGDSPLHF. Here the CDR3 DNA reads TGTGCCAGCAGCGTAAGCAGGGGTGATTCACCCCTCCACTTT. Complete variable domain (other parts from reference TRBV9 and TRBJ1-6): DSGVTQTPKHLITATGQRVTLRCSPRSGDLSVYWYQQSLDQGLQFLIQYYNGEERAKGNILERFSAQQFPDLHSELNLSSLELGDSALYFCASSVSRGDSPLHFGNGTRLTVT.

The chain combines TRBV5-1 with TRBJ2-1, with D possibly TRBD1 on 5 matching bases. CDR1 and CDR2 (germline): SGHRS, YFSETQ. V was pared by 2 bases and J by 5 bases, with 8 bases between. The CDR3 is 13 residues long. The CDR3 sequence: CASSFMTDNEQFF. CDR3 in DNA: TGCGCCAGCAGCTTTATGACAGACAATGAGCAGTTCTTC.

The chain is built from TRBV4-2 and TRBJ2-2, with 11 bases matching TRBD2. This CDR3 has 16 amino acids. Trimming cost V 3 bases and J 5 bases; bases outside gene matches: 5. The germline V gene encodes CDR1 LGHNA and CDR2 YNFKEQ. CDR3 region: CASSQGGTSGTGELFF. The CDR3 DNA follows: TGTGCCAGCAGCCAGGGAGGGACTAGCGGTACCGGGGAGCTGTTTTTT.

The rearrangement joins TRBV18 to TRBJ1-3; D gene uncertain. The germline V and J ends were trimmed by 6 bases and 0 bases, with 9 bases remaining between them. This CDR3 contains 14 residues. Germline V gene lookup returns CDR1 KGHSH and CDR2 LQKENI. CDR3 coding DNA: TGTGCCAGCTCGTCGAGTCGCTCTGGAAACACCATATATTTT. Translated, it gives CASSSSRSGNTIYF.

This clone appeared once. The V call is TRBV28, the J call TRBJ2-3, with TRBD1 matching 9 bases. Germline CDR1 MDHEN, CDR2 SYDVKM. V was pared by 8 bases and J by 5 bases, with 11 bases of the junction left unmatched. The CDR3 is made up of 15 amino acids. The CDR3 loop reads CASGPGTGRKDTQYF. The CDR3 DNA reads TGTGCCAGCGGACCCGGGACAGGGAGGAAAGATACGCAGTATTTT.

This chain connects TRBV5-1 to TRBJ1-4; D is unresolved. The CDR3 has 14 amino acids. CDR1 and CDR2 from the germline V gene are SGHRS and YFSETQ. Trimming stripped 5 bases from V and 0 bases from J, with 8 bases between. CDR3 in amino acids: CASRRESTNEKLFF. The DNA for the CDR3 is TGCGCCAGCAGACGGGAATCAACTAATGAAAAACTGTTTTTT.

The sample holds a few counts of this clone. The CDR3 bases are TGTGCCAGCAGCCACAACTCCTACGAGCAGTACTTC. This translates into CASSHNSYEQYF. The rearrangement uses TRBV5-5 and TRBJ2-7; no definite D call. The germline CDR1 and CDR2 sequences are SGHKS and YYEKEE (reference sequence). The CDR3 is 12 residues long. Trimming took off 4 bases at V and 0 bases at J, with 5 bases between the two ends.

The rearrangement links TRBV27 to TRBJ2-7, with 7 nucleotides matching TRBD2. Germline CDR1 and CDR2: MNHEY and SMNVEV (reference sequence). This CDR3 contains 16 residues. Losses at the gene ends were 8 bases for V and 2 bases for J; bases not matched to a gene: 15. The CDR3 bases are TGTGCCAGCCTAAGGATTCAGGGACTATCAGCCTACGAGCAGTACTTC. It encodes CASLRIQGLSAYEQYF.

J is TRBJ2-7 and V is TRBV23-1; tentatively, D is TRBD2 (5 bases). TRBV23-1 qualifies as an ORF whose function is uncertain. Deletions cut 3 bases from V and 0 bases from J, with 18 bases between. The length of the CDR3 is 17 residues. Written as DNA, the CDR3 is TGCGCCAGCAGTCATGGAACCGGGGATCCCCTCTCCTACGAGCAGTACTTC. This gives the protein CASSHGTGDPLSYEQYF.